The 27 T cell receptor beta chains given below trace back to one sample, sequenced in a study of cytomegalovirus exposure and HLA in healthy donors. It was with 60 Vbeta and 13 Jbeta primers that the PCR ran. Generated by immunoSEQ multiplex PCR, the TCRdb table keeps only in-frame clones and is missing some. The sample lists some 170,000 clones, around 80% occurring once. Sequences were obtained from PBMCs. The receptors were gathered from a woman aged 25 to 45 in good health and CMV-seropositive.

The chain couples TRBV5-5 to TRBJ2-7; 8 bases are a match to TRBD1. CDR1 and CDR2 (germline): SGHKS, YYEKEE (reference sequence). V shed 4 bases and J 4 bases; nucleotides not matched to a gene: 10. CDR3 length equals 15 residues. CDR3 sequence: CASSTQGASSYEQYF. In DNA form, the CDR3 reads TGTGCCAGCAGCACCCAGGGGGCAAGTTCGTACGAGCAGTACTTC.

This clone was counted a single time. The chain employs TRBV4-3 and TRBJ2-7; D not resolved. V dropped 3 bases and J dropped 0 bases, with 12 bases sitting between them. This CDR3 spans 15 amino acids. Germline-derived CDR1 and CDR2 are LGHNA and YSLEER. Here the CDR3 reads CASSQRRGFSYEQYF. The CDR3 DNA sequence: TGCGCCAGCAGCCAGCGGCGTGGTTTCTCCTACGAGCAGTACTTC.

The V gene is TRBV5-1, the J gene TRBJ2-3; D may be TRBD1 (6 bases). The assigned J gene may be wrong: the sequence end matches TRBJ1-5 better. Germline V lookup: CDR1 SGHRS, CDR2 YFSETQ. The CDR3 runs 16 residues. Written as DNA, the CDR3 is TGCGCCAGCAGCCCCGGACTAGGGGGGGGCGCAGATACGCAGCATTTT. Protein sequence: CASSPGLGGGADTQHF.

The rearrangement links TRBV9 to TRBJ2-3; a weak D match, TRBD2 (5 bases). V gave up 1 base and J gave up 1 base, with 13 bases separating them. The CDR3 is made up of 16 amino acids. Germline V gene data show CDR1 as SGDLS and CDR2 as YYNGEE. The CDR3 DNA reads TGTGCCAGCAGCGTAACTAGAGACTTTCGCACAGATACGCAGTATTTT. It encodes CASSVTRDFRTDTQYF.

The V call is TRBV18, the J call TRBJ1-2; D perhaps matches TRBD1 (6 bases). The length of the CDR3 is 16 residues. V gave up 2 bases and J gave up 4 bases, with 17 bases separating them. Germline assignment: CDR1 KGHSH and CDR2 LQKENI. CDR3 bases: TGTGCCAGCTCACCATTACTGGCGGGGGCAGCCTATGGCTACACCTTC. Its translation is CASSPLLAGAAYGYTF.

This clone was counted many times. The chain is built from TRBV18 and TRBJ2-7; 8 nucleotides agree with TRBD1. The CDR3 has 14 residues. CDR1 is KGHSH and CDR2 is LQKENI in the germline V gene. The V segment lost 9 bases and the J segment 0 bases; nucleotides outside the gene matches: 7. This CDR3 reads CASSGDRISYEQYF. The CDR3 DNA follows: TGTGCCAGTTCGGGGGACAGGATCTCCTACGAGCAGTACTTC.

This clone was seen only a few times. CDR3 sequence reads: CASSATVGGNQPQHF. The CDR3 DNA reads TGTGCCAGCAGTGCGACAGTCGGGGGAAATCAGCCCCAGCATTTT. J is TRBJ1-5 and V is TRBV6-1; the D gene is possibly TRBD1 (5 bases). This CDR3 has 15 residues. V lost 4 bases and J 4 bases, leaving 14 bases between the germline ends. In germline, CDR1 is MNHNS, CDR2 SASEGT.

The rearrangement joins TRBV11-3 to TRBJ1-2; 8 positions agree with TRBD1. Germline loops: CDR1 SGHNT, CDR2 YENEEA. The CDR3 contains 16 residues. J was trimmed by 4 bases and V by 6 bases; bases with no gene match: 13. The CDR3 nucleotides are TGTGCCAGCAGTCCTCAAGACAGGGGTAGCGGCTATGGCTACACCTTC. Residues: CASSPQDRGSGYGYTF.

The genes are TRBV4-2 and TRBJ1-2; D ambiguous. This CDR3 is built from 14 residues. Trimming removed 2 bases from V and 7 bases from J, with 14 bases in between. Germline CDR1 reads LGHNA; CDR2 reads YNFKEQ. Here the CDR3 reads CASSQPDGNSGYTF. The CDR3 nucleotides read TGTGCCAGCAGCCAACCAGACGGGAACAGTGGCTACACCTTC.

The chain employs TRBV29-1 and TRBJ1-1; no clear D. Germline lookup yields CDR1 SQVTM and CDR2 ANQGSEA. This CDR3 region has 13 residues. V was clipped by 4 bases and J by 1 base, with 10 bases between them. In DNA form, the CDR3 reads TGCAGCGTTGCGAGGTTTACGAACACTGAAGCTTTCTTT. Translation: CSVARFTNTEAFF.

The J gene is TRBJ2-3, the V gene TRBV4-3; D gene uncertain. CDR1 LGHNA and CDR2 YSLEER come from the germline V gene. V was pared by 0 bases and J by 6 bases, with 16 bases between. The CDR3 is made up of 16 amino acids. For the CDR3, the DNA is TGCGCCAGCAGCCAAGATTCCCACTCGCCTAGGGATACGCAGTATTTT. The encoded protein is CASSQDSHSPRDTQYF.

The CDR3 sequence is CASSYTRTGSPLHF. CDR3 nucleotide sequence: TGTGCCAGCAGTTACACCCGGACAGGCTCACCCCTCCACTTT. The genes are TRBV6-5 and TRBJ1-6, with 7 bases matching TRBD1. CDR3 length: 14 amino acids. Germline V gene data show CDR1 as MNHEY and CDR2 as SVGAGI. Trimming took 2 bases from V and 10 from J; bases not matched to a gene: 5.

The CDR3 is CASSKAVNTEAFF. DNA of the CDR3: TGTGCCAGCAGCAAAGCGGTGAACACTGAAGCTTTCTTT. The chain uses TRBV5-4 and TRBJ1-1, with D unresolved. This CDR3 region has 13 residues. CDR1 and CDR2 (germline): SGHNT, YYREEE (reference sequence). V dropped 4 bases and J dropped 0 bases, with 7 bases sitting between them.

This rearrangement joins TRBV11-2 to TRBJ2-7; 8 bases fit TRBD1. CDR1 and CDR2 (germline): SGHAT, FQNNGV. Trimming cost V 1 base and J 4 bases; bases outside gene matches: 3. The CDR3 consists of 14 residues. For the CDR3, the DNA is TGTGCCAGCAGCTTAGCGGGACAGGTTTACGAGCAGTACTTC. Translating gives CASSLAGQVYEQYF.

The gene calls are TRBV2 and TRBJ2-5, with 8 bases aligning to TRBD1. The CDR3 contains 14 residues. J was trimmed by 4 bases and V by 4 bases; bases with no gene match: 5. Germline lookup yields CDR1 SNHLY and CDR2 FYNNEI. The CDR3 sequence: CASSAPGGGETQYF. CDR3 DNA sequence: TGTGCCAGCAGTGCGCCAGGGGGCGGAGAGACCCAGTACTTC. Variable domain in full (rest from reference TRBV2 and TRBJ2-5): EPEVTQTPSHQVTQMGQEVILRCVPISNHLYFYWYRQILGQKVEFLVSFYNNEISEKSEIFDDQFSVERPDGSNFTLKIRSTKLEDSAMYFCASSAPGGGETQYFGPGTRLLVL.

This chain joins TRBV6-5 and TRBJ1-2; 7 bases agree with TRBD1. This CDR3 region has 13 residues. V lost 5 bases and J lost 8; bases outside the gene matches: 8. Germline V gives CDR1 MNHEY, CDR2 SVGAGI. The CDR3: CASSRQGSGGYTF. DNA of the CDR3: TGTGCCAGCAGTAGACAGGGCTCAGGCGGCTACACCTTC.

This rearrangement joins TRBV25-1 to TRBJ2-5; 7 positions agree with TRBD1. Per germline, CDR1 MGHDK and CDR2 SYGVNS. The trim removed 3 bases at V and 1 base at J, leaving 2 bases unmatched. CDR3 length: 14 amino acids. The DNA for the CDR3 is TGTGCCAGCAGTGACAGGGGGTCCCAAGAGACCCAGTACTTC. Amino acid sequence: CASSDRGSQETQYF. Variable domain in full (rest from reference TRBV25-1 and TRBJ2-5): EADIYQTPRYLVIGTGKKITLECSQTMGHDKMYWYQQDPGMELHLIHYSYGVNSTEKGDLSSESTVSRIRTEHFPLTLESARPSHTSQYLCASSDRGSQETQYFGPGTRLLVL.

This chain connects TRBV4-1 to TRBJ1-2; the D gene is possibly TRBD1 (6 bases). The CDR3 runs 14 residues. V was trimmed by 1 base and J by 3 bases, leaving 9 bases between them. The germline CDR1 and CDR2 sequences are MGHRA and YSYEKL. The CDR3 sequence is CASSQVGGHYGYTF. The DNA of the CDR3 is TGCGCCAGCAGCCAAGTTGGGGGCCACTATGGCTACACCTTC.

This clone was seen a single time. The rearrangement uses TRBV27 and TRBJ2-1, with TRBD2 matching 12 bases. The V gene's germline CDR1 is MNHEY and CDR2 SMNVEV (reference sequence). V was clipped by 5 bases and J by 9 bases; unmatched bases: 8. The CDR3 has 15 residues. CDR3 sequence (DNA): TGTGCCAGCAGTCCCCTAGCGGGGGGGCAAGGTGAGCAGTTCTTC. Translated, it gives CASSPLAGGQGEQFF.

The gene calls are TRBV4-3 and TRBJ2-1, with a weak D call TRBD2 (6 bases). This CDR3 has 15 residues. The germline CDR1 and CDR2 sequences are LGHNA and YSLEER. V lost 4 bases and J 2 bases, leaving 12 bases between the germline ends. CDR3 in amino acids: CASSPRDGPYNEQFF. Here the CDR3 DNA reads TGCGCCAGCAGCCCGCGGGACGGACCCTACAATGAGCAGTTCTTC.

CDR3 amino acids: CASSSGTGGSYEQYF. CDR3 DNA: TGTGCCAGCAGTTCGGGAACAGGGGGGTCCTACGAGCAGTACTTC. V usage is TRBV28 and J usage is TRBJ2-7, with TRBD1 identical over 8 bases. The CDR3 consists of 15 residues. The V and J ends lost 4 bases and 1 base, in that order; junction bases with no gene match: 6. The V gene's germline CDR1 is MDHEN and CDR2 SYDVKM. The full variable domain, with the rest looked up from reference TRBV28 and TRBJ2-7, is DVKVTQSSRYLVKRTGEKVFLECVQDMDHENMFWYRQDPGLGLRLIYFSYDVKMKEKGDIPEGYSVSREKKERFSLILESASTNQTSMYLCASSSGTGGSYEQYFGPGTRLTVT.

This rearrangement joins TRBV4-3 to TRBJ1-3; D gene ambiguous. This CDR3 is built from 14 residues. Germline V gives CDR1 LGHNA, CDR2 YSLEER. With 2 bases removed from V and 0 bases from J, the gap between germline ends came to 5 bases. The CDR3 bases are TGCGCCAGCAGCCAAACAATCTCTGGAAACACCATATATTTT. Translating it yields CASSQTISGNTIYF.

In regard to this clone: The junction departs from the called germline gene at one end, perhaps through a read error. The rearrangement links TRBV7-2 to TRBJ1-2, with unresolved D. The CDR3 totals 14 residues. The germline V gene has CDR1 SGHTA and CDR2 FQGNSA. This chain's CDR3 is CASSLVAASYGYTF. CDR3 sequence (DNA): TGTGCCAGTAGCTTAGTGGCCGCATCCTATGGCTACACCTTC.

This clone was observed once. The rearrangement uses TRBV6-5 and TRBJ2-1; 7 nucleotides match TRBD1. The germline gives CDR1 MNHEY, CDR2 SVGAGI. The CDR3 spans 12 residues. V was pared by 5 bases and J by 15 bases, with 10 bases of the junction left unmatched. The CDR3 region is CASSLDRAQLFF. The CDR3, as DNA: TGTGCCAGCAGTCTCGACAGGGCGCAGCTGTTCTTC.

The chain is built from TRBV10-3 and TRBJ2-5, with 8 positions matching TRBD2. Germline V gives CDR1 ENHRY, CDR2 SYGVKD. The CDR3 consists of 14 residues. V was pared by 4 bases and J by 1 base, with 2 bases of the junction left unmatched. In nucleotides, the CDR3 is TGTGCCATCAGTGCAGCGGGGGTCCAAGAGACCCAGTACTTC. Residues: CAISAAGVQETQYF.

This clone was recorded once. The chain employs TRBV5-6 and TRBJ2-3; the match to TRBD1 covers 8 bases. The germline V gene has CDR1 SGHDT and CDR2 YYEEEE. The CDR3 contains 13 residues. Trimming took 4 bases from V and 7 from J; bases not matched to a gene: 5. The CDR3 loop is CASSLTGENTQYF. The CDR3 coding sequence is TGTGCCAGCAGCCTGACAGGGGAGAATACGCAGTATTTT.

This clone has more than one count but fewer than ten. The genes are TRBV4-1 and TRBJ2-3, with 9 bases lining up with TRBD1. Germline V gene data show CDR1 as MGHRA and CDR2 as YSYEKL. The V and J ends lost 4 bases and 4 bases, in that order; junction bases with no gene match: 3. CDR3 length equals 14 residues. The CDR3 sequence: CASSPRQGADTQYF. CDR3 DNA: TGCGCCAGCAGCCCCCGACAGGGGGCAGATACGCAGTATTTT.